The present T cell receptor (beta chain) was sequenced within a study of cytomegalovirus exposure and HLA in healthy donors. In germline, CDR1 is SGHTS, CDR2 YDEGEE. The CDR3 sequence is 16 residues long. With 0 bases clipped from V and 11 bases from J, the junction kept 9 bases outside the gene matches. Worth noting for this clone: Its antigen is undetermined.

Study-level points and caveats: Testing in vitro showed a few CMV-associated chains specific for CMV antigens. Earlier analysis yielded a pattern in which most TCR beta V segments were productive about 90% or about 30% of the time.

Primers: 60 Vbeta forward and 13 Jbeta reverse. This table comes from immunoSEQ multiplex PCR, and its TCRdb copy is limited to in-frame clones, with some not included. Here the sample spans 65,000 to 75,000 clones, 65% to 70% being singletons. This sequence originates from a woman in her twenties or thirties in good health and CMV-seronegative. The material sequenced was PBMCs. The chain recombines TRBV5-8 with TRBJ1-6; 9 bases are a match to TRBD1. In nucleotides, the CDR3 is TGTGCCAGCAGCTTGGGACAGGGGGGCGCCCGCGCACCCCTCCACTTT. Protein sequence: CASSLGQGGARAPLHF.